The subject of this entry is one T cell receptor beta chain. No antigen is known for it. The data belong to a study of T cell responses to AZD1222 COVID-19 vaccine. The protocol was immunoSEQ multiplex PCR, while the TCRdb copy is restricted to in-frame clones and leaves out a portion. Here the sample spans roughly 130,000 clones, over 90% being singletons. V shed 1 base and J shed 3 bases, with 6 bases lying between them. There are 13 residues in the CDR3. Germline V CDR1 and CDR2: SGHAT, FQDESV (reference sequence). Study-level findings and limits: Unmutated regions of variants are reportedly targeted by nearly half of spike-specific TCRs. Donors, mostly white British, included more females; clonal diversity was possibly underestimated. When two AZD1222 doses had been given, Spike-specific TCR breadth and depth rose.

The genes are TRBV11-1 and TRBJ1-1; no clear D. Sequences were derived from peripheral blood, sampled on day 0 of AZD1222 vaccination. This clonotype was obtained from an adult in good health. CDR3 loop: CASSLGIYTEAFF. DNA for the CDR3: TGTGCCAGCAGCTTAGGGATTTACACTGAAGCTTTCTTT.